The 13 T cell receptor beta chains given below trace back to one sample, sequenced in a study of blood T cell repertoires in COVID-19. Assay used: immunoSEQ multiplex PCR; TCRdb lists only in-frame clones, some missing. This repertoire shows about 300,000 clones, about nine tenths found once; its top ten account for over 1.5%. The sequencing input was peripheral blood. These receptors were obtained from a woman in her twenties or thirties with COVID-19, enrolled during active disease.

The chain joins TRBV18 to TRBJ2-3, with D possibly TRBD2 on 5 matching bases. The V gene's germline CDR1 is KGHSH and CDR2 LQKENI. The CDR3 length is 13 residues. With 7 bases removed from V and 5 bases from J, the gap between germline ends came to 13 bases. This CDR3 reads CASCEGLEDTQYF. Written as DNA, the CDR3 is TGTGCCAGCTGTGAGGGTCTAGAAGATACGCAGTATTTT.

The chain recombines TRBV19 with TRBJ1-5, with 9 bases fitting TRBD1. CDR3 length: 16 residues. Germline CDR1 is LNHDA and CDR2 is SQIVND (reference sequence). V lost 1 base to trimming and J lost 4 bases; unmatched junction nucleotides: 5. The CDR3 DNA is TGTGCCAGTAGTATAGTAAGGACAGGGGAGAATCAGCCCCAGCATTTT. Translated: CASSIVRTGENQPQHF.

The chain employs TRBV3-1 (or the pseudogene TRBV3-2) and TRBJ1-4; TRBD1 matches at 8 bases. In germline, CDR1 is LGHDT, CDR2 YNNKEL (reference sequence). Germline trimming cut 3 bases from V and 8 bases from J; bases unmatched to any gene: 11. This CDR3 spans 16 amino acids. DNA of the CDR3: TGTGCCAGCAGCCAGGGTGGGACAGGTCTTAACGAAAAACTGTTTTTT. Its protein is CASSQGGTGLNEKLFF.

This chain uses TRBV6-5 with TRBJ1-6; D gene ambiguous. Germline V lookup: CDR1 MNHEY, CDR2 SVGAGI. Trimming took 2 bases from V and 4 from J, leaving 12 bases between them. The CDR3 runs 16 residues. The CDR3 sequence: CASSYKRVRYNSPLHF. DNA for the CDR3: TGTGCCAGCAGTTACAAGAGAGTTAGATATAATTCACCCCTCCACTTT.

The chain joins TRBV18 to TRBJ2-6, with TRBD1 as a possible D gene (6 bases). Germline-derived CDR1 and CDR2 are KGHSH and LQKENI. CDR3 length: 17 residues. V was shortened by 2 bases and J by 2 bases, with 13 bases between the two germline ends. In DNA, the CDR3 is TGTGCCAGCTCACCAGTACAGGGTATGGCTGGGGCCAACGTCCTGACTTTC. Translated: CASSPVQGMAGANVLTF.

This chain links TRBV19 with TRBJ2-6, with D unclear. Per germline, CDR1 LNHDA and CDR2 SQIVND (reference sequence). Between the trimmed V and J ends, which lost 2 bases and 0 bases, there was a span of 5 bases. The CDR3 length is 15 residues. The CDR3 sequence: CASSIYGSGANVLTF. The CDR3 DNA sequence: TGTGCCAGTAGTATATACGGCTCTGGGGCCAACGTCCTGACTTTC.

The V and J genes are TRBV18 and TRBJ1-5, with TRBD1 matching over 7 bases. Germline trimming cut 0 bases from V and 7 bases from J; bases unmatched to any gene: 6. Germline V gene lookup returns CDR1 KGHSH and CDR2 LQKENI. This CDR3 is built from 15 residues. CDR3 nucleotides: TGTGCCAGCTCACCACCCGGACAGGCCTGGCAGCCCCAGCATTTT. Its translation: CASSPPGQAWQPQHF.

The rearrangement joins TRBV28 to TRBJ2-7, with 7 bases fitting TRBD2. The CDR3 spans 15 residues. Germline-derived CDR1 and CDR2 are MDHEN and SYDVKM. The trim removed 1 base at V and 3 bases at J, leaving 6 bases unmatched. The chain's CDR3 is CASSLSERDYYEQYF. For the CDR3, the DNA is TGTGCCAGCAGTTTATCTGAGAGGGACTACTACGAGCAGTACTTC. The whole variable domain, remainder taken from reference TRBV28 and TRBJ2-7, is DVKVTQSSRYLVKRTGEKVFLECVQDMDHENMFWYRQDPGLGLRLIYFSYDVKMKEKGDIPEGYSVSREKKERFSLILESASTNQTSMYLCASSLSERDYYEQYFGPGTRLTVT.

This chain joins TRBV5-4 and TRBJ2-5; possibly TRBD2 for D (5 bases). Germline V CDR1 and CDR2: SGHNT, YYREEE (reference sequence). The V and J ends lost 2 bases and 5 bases respectively, with 13 bases between them. The length of the CDR3 is 14 residues. The CDR3 is CASSFSRGGETQYF. CDR3 nucleotide sequence: TGTGCCAGCAGCTTTTCACGGGGTGGGGAGACCCAGTACTTC. Using reference TRBV5-4 and TRBJ2-5 for the parts outside the CDR3, the full variable domain is ETGVTQSPTHLIKTRGQQVTLRCSSQSGHNTVSWYQQALGQGPQFIFQYYREEENGRGNFPPRFSGLQFPNYSSELNVNALELDDSALYLCASSFSRGGETQYFGPGTRLLVL.

The chain carries TRBV27 and TRBJ2-3, with 9 bases aligning to TRBD1. This CDR3 comprises 14 residues. V lost 4 bases, J lost 5 bases, and 4 bases stayed unmatched. Germline loops: CDR1 MNHEY, CDR2 SMNVEV (reference sequence). CDR3 sequence: CASSWTGAGDTQYF. The CDR3 DNA reads TGTGCCAGCAGTTGGACAGGGGCGGGAGATACGCAGTATTTT.

V and J are TRBV5-5 and TRBJ1-3, with D possibly matching TRBD1 (5 bases). Germline V lookup: CDR1 SGHKS, CDR2 YYEKEE (reference sequence). Trimming stripped 0 bases from V and 0 bases from J, with 16 bases between. The CDR3 consists of 18 residues. The CDR3 bases are TGTGCCAGCAGCTTGGTTGGGGCCGGTTTGGACTCTGGAAACACCATATATTTT. Translating gives CASSLVGAGLDSGNTIYF.

The chain combines TRBV7-8 with TRBJ1-4; the D is unclear. The V end was cut by 2 bases, the J end by 5 bases, with 9 bases between. This CDR3 comprises 14 residues. Germline CDR1 SGHVS, CDR2 FQNEAQ. The CDR3 DNA reads as TGTGCCAGCAGCTTATCTGAGGTCAATGAAAAACTGTTTTTT. Amino acid sequence: CASSLSEVNEKLFF.

The rearrangement uses TRBV5-4 and TRBJ1-2; D not resolved. This CDR3 spans 15 amino acids. CDR1 and CDR2 (germline): SGHNT, YYREEE (reference sequence). Trimming removed 2 bases at V and 2 bases at J, with 13 bases between. The chain's CDR3 is CASSLLSGGNYGYTF. The CDR3 nucleotides are TGTGCCAGCAGCTTATTGTCTGGCGGAAACTATGGCTACACCTTC.